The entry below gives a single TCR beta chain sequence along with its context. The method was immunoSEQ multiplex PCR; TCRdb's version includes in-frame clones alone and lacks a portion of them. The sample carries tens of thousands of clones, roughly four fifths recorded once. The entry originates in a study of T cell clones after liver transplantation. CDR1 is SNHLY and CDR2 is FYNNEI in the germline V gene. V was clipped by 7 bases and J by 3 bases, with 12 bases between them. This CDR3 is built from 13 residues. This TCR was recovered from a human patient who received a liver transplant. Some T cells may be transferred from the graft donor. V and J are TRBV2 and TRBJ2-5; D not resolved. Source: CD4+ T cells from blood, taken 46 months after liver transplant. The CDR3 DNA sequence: TGTGCCAGCACGGTACGTCCCGAAGAGACCCAGTACTTC. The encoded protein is CASTVRPEETQYF. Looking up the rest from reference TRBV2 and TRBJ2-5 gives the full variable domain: EPEVTQTPSHQVTQMGQEVILRCVPISNHLYFYWYRQILGQKVEFLVSFYNNEISEKSEIFDDQFSVERPDGSNFTLKIRSTKLEDSAMYFCASTVRPEETQYFGPGTRLLVL.